The 32 T cell receptor beta chains below all came from one sample that was sequenced in a study of OX40 agonist ivuxolimab in advanced cancers. Clones were read by immunoSEQ multiplex PCR, and TCRdb kept only the in-frame ones, dropping some. The sample records about 56,000 clones, 85% to 95% being singletons. The source was CD4+ or CD8+ T cells sorted from blood, collected in a trial of the OX40 agonist ivuxolimab. These receptors all stem from an adult with an advanced solid tumor such as melanoma, head and neck, liver or kidney cancer.

Comments on this clone: This specimen includes other DNA sequences encoding the same CDR3. The chain combines TRBV19 with TRBJ2-7, with 9 bases matching TRBD1. CDR1 LNHDA and CDR2 SQIVND come from the germline V gene (reference sequence). Losses at the gene ends were 3 bases for V and 1 base for J; bases not matched to a gene: 1. The CDR3 has 14 residues. The CDR3 DNA reads as TGTGCCAGTAGTATCGGGACAGGGTCCTACGAGCAGTACTTC. Translated: CASSIGTGSYEQYF.

This chain connects TRBV21-1 to TRBJ2-7; the tabulated D call, TRBD1, remains unverified against the DNA. TRBV21-1 is described as a pseudogene. The CDR3 runs 15 residues. The CDR3 loop is CASKTPGQNSYEQYF. For the CDR3, the DNA is TGTGCCAGTAAGACACCGGGACAGAACTCCTACGAGCAGTACTTC.

The chain joins TRBV29-1 to TRBJ2-1; TRBD1 matches 9 bases. This CDR3 is built from 12 residues. Trimming took 6 bases from V and 5 from J; bases not matched to a gene: 2. In germline, CDR1 is SQVTM, CDR2 ANQGSEA. CDR3 nucleotide sequence: TGCAGCGTCGACAGGGGGGACAATGAGCAGTTCTTC. Amino acids: CSVDRGDNEQFF.

The genes are TRBV28 and TRBJ2-3; 7 bases match TRBD2. The V gene end was trimmed by 7 bases and the J gene end by 4 bases; junction bases not matched to a gene: 8. CDR1 and CDR2 from the germline V gene are MDHEN and SYDVKM. This CDR3 contains 14 residues. The CDR3 loop is CASTLGGSPDTQYF. The CDR3, as DNA: TGTGCCAGCACCCTGGGCGGGAGCCCAGATACGCAGTATTTT. The whole variable domain, remainder taken from reference TRBV28 and TRBJ2-3, is DVKVTQSSRYLVKRTGEKVFLECVQDMDHENMFWYRQDPGLGLRLIYFSYDVKMKEKGDIPEGYSVSREKKERFSLILESASTNQTSMYLCASTLGGSPDTQYFGPGTRLTVL.

This clone was counted only a few times. J is TRBJ1-2 and V is TRBV30; no clear D. CDR1 is GTSNPN, CDR2 SVGIG, per germline (reference sequence). The V end lost 1 base, the J end lost 8 bases, and 11 bases lay between the germline ends. The CDR3 covers 12 residues. This chain's CDR3 is CAWSEARGGYTF. The DNA of the CDR3 is TGTGCCTGGAGTGAGGCCCGCGGGGGCTACACCTTC. Using reference TRBV30 and TRBJ1-2 for the parts outside the CDR3, the full variable domain is SQTIHQWPATLVQPVGSPLSLECTVEGTSNPNLYWYRQAAGRGLQLLFYSVGIGQISSEVPQNLSASRPQDRQFILSSKKLLLSDSGFYLCAWSEARGGYTFGSGTRLTVV.

The V gene is TRBV7-9, the J gene TRBJ2-5, with 10 bases that match TRBD1. This CDR3 region has 15 residues. V lost 5 bases to trimming and J lost 5 bases; unmatched junction nucleotides: 8. CDR1 is SEHNR, CDR2 FQNEAQ, per germline (reference sequence). The CDR3 spells CASSDHWGQGETQYF. The CDR3 bases are TGTGCCAGCAGCGATCACTGGGGACAGGGGGAGACCCAGTACTTC.

The V gene is TRBV19, the J gene TRBJ2-1, with TRBD2 matching 14 bases. From germline, CDR1 is LNHDA and CDR2 SQIVND (reference sequence). This CDR3 region has 16 residues. V trimming: 6 bases; J trimming: 8 bases; junction bases outside the gene matches: 9. CDR3 coding DNA: TGTGCCAGTAGCTCGACCGGGACTAGCGGGAGTTATGAGCAGTTCTTC. This sequence encodes CASSSTGTSGSYEQFF.

V gene TRBV19 combines with J gene TRBJ1-5; a weak D match, TRBD1 (6 bases). Deletions cut 1 base from V and 3 bases from J, with 13 bases between. The V gene's germline CDR1 is LNHDA and CDR2 SQIVND (reference sequence). CDR3 length: 16 amino acids. The CDR3 coding sequence is TGTGCCAGTAGTATAGGAGGGGGGAATGACAATCAGCCCCAGCATTTT. Its translation: CASSIGGGNDNQPQHF.

The chain joins TRBV11-3 to TRBJ1-1; 10 nucleotides match TRBD1. CDR1 is SGHNT, CDR2 YENEEA, per germline. Trimming took 6 bases from V and 3 from J; bases not matched to a gene: 4. The CDR3 is made up of 14 amino acids. This chain's CDR3 is CASRDRGQDTEAFF. CDR3 bases: TGTGCCAGCAGAGACAGGGGGCAAGACACTGAAGCTTTCTTT.

The V and J genes are TRBV7-2 and TRBJ2-1; no firm D call. The CDR3 contains 14 residues. The V gene's germline CDR1 is SGHTA and CDR2 FQGNSA. Trimming took off 2 bases at V and 2 bases at J, with 7 bases between the two ends. The CDR3 spells CASSLSTTYNEQFF. DNA of the CDR3: TGTGCCAGCAGCTTATCGACAACCTACAATGAGCAGTTCTTC.

The chain links TRBV4-3 to TRBJ2-7; D remains unclear. The CDR3 spans 14 residues. Germline V gene data show CDR1 as LGHNA and CDR2 as YSLEER. V shed 0 bases and J shed 3 bases, with 9 bases lying between them. The CDR3 DNA is TGCGCCAGCAGCCAAGAGTGGGAAAACTACGAGCAGTACTTC. It is translated as CASSQEWENYEQYF.

The sample holds one count of this clone. The V gene is TRBV2, the J gene TRBJ2-7; D may be TRBD1 (6 bases). The CDR3 has 14 amino acids. Germline loops: CDR1 SNHLY, CDR2 FYNNEI. Trimming pared 5 bases from V and 3 bases from J, leaving 14 bases between. CDR3 protein: CASSYEGVNYEQYF. In DNA, the CDR3 is TGTGCCAGCAGTTACGAGGGGGTCAACTACGAGCAGTACTTC.

The CDR3 reads CASNLGGNGGYNEQFF. CDR3 DNA: TGTGCCAGCAACCTGGGGGGTAATGGGGGCTACAATGAGCAGTTCTTC. This chain links TRBV11-2 with TRBJ2-1; the D gene is possibly TRBD2 (6 bases). Germline V gene data show CDR1 as SGHAT and CDR2 as FQNNGV. V was pared by 7 bases and J by 3 bases, with 19 bases between. This CDR3 is built from 16 residues.

This clone was seen once. The chain combines TRBV6-1 with TRBJ1-5; D unclear. The ends were cut back, 8 bases at V and 6 bases at J, with 8 bases in the middle. This CDR3 is built from 11 residues. The germline CDR1 and CDR2 sequences are MNHNS and SASEGT. The CDR3 nucleotides are TGTGCCAGCGGTAAGGGTCAGCCCCAGCATTTT. Encoded protein: CASGKGQPQHF.

This sequence joins TRBV28 and TRBJ1-1; 7 nucleotides line up with TRBD1. Per the germline V gene, CDR1 is MDHEN and CDR2 is SYDVKM. The CDR3 consists of 15 residues. Trimming removed 3 bases from V and 6 bases from J; junction bases left unmatched: 10. The CDR3 loop reads CASSFLTGNRAEAFF. CDR3 nucleotides: TGTGCCAGCAGTTTCCTGACAGGGAATAGAGCTGAAGCTTTCTTT.

The gene calls are TRBV4-2 and TRBJ1-3; possibly TRBD1 for D (6 bases). The CDR3 sequence is 15 residues long. Trimming stripped 0 bases from V and 4 bases from J, with 10 bases between. Germline V gene sequence: CDR1 LGHNA, CDR2 YNFKEQ. The chain's CDR3 is CASSQEQGFGNTIYF. CDR3 nucleotides: TGTGCCAGCAGCCAAGAACAGGGTTTCGGAAACACCATATATTTT.

CDR3 region: CASGGTGDNQPQHF. The CDR3 DNA follows: TGCGCCAGCGGCGGGACAGGGGATAATCAGCCCCAGCATTTT. The chain has TRBV5-1 and TRBJ1-5; 10 bases fit TRBD1. Germline CDR1 is SGHRS and CDR2 is YFSETQ. The junction had 5 bases not matched to a gene; V was cut back by 7 bases and J by 4 bases. The CDR3 contains 14 residues.

The V call is TRBV7-9, the J call TRBJ1-1; possible D gene TRBD1, 5 bases. The CDR3 runs 14 residues. V was pared by 5 bases and J by 4 bases, with 14 bases between. Looked up from germline, CDR1 is SEHNR and CDR2 is FQNEAQ (reference sequence). The CDR3: CASSLGAPGTEAFF. Written as DNA, the CDR3 is TGTGCCAGCAGCCTTGGGGCTCCGGGCACTGAAGCTTTCTTT.

The V call is TRBV28, the J call TRBJ2-4, with a tentative D call TRBD1 (6 bases). V was pared by 0 bases and J by 0 bases, with 18 bases between. Germline V CDR1 and CDR2: MDHEN, SYDVKM. This CDR3 is 19 amino acids long. This CDR3 is CASSLWVAGTQLAKNIQYF. The CDR3 nucleotides are TGTGCCAGCAGTTTATGGGTGGCCGGGACACAGCTAGCCAAAAACATTCAGTACTTC.

The V gene is TRBV25-1, the J gene TRBJ2-3; weak D call: TRBD1 (6 bases). CDR1 and CDR2 (germline): MGHDK, SYGVNS. There are 14 residues in the CDR3. V lost 3 bases and J 2 bases, leaving 9 bases between the germline ends. The CDR3 nucleotides are TGTGCCAGCAGTGACCAGGGGCCCACAGATACGCAGTATTTT. It codes for CASSDQGPTDTQYF.

This chain uses TRBV19 with TRBJ2-1, with 7 bases that match TRBD2. Germline CDR1 LNHDA, CDR2 SQIVND (reference sequence). This CDR3 has 14 residues. Losses at the gene ends were 5 bases for V and 2 bases for J; bases not matched to a gene: 3. CDR3 protein: CASSASGTYNEQFF. The CDR3 nucleotides are TGTGCCAGTAGTGCAAGCGGGACCTACAATGAGCAGTTCTTC.

V is TRBV13 and J is TRBJ2-2, with a possible D match to TRBD2 (6 bases). CDR1 and CDR2 (germline): PRHDT, FYEKMQ (reference sequence). Trimming pared 5 bases from V and 3 bases from J, leaving 10 bases between. The CDR3 loop spans 14 amino acids. The CDR3 here is CASSRWGDTGELFF. DNA of the CDR3: TGTGCCAGCAGCAGGTGGGGGGACACCGGGGAGCTGTTTTTT.

The chain links TRBV25-1 to TRBJ2-7, with D perhaps being TRBD1 or TRBD2 (5 bases each). Germline-derived CDR1 and CDR2 are MGHDK and SYGVNS. The CDR3 is made up of 15 amino acids. Trimming shortened V by 7 bases and J by 3 bases, and 19 bases separated the two germline ends. CDR3 region: CASMGVRADFYEQYF. In DNA form, the CDR3 reads TGTGCCAGCATGGGGGTCCGGGCAGATTTCTACGAGCAGTACTTC.

This chain joins TRBV21-1 and TRBJ2-5; the listed D gene, TRBD2, was not tested against the DNA. TRBV21-1 is reported as a pseudogene. The CDR3 has 15 amino acids. DNA of the CDR3: TGTGCCAGAGGGGCTAGCGGGAGGGTTACAGAGACCCAGTACTTC. It yields the protein CARGASGRVTETQYF.

V gene TRBV28 combines with J gene TRBJ1-2; no firm D call. Trimming cost V 2 bases and J 1 base, with 5 bases left between them. The CDR3 totals 13 residues. CDR1 and CDR2 (germline): MDHEN, SYDVKM. CDR3 region: CASSLNVNYGYTF. The DNA of the CDR3 is TGTGCCAGCAGTTTAAACGTTAACTATGGCTACACCTTC.

This chain joins TRBV7-9 and TRBJ2-1, with 7 bases matching TRBD2. After removal of 4 bases from V and 1 base from J, the junction contained 13 bases not matched to a gene. This CDR3 has 18 residues. The germline CDR1 and CDR2 sequences are SEHNR and FQNEAQ (reference sequence). DNA of the CDR3: TGTGCCAGCAGCTCACCCGCGTCTGCGGGAGAGTCCTACAATGAGCAGTTCTTC. It encodes CASSSPASAGESYNEQFF.

The gene calls are TRBV6-6 and TRBJ2-1; D gene uncertain. The CDR3 sequence is 9 residues long. Germline CDR1 MNHNY, CDR2 SVGAGI (reference sequence). Between the trimmed V and J ends, which lost 7 bases and 7 bases, there was a span of 2 bases. The DNA of the CDR3 is TGTGCCAGCAAGAATGAGCAGTTCTTC. Its translation is CASKNEQFF.

Only one count was recorded for this clone. The rearrangement uses TRBV28 and TRBJ1-5; a weak D match, TRBD1 (5 bases). The CDR3 consists of 15 residues. Deletions cut 2 bases from V and 7 bases from J, with 15 bases between. Germline assignment: CDR1 MDHEN and CDR2 SYDVKM. CDR3 residues: CASSLRDQPRQPQHF. CDR3 bases: TGTGCCAGCAGTTTACGGGACCAACCGAGGCAGCCCCAGCATTTT.

The gene calls are TRBV5-1 and TRBJ1-4; 8 bases fit TRBD1. V lost 2 bases and J lost 8; bases outside the gene matches: 5. CDR3 size: 14 residues. CDR1 and CDR2 from the germline V gene are SGHRS and YFSETQ. CDR3 nucleotides: TGCGCCAGCAGCTTTGGACAGGGAGACGAAAAACTGTTTTTT. Protein: CASSFGQGDEKLFF.

This clone showed up just once. The chain carries TRBV11-3 and TRBJ2-1, with D possibly being TRBD1 or TRBD2 (6 bases each). Per germline, CDR1 SGHNT and CDR2 YENEEA. V was shortened by 8 bases and J by 9 bases, with 17 bases between the two germline ends. The CDR3 has 13 amino acids. CDR3 in DNA: TGTGCCAGCGATGTAGGGGGGAAGGGTGAGCAGTTCTTC. Translation gives CASDVGGKGEQFF.

V is TRBV27 and J is TRBJ2-7; tentative D call: TRBD1 (6 bases). V was cut by 0 bases and J by 4 bases, with 13 bases left in between. Germline V gives CDR1 MNHEY, CDR2 SMNVEV (reference sequence). The CDR3 has 15 residues. The chain's CDR3 is CASSLSGAGFYEQYF. The CDR3 DNA reads TGTGCCAGCAGTTTATCGGGGGCAGGATTTTACGAGCAGTACTTC.

The V and J genes are TRBV28 and TRBJ2-1; no definite D call. Germline lookup yields CDR1 MDHEN and CDR2 SYDVKM. The CDR3 length is 11 residues. V lost 4 bases, J lost 8 bases, and 6 bases lay in between. In DNA, the CDR3 is TGTGCCAGCAGTTGGTCGGATGAGCAGTTCTTC. It translates to CASSWSDEQFF.